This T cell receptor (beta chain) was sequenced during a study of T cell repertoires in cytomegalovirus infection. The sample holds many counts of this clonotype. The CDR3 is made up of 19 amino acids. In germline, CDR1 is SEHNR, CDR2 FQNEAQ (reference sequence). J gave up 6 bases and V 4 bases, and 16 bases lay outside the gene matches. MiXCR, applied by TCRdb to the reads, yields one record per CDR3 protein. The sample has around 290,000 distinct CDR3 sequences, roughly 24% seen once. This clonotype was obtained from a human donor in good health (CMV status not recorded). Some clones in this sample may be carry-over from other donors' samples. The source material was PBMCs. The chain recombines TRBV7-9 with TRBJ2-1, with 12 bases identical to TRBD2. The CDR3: CASSWTGLAGSFTGNEQFF. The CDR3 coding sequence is TGTGCCAGCAGCTGGACAGGACTAGCGGGATCATTTACCGGCAATGAGCAGTTCTTC.